This passage covers 23 T cell receptor beta chains from one sample sequenced in a study of cytomegalovirus exposure and HLA in healthy donors. The primer mix had 60 Vbeta and 13 Jbeta primers. Measured with immunoSEQ multiplex PCR; TCRdb has only the in-frame clones, and not every one. The sample lists approximately 150,000 clones, roughly 76% occurring once. Sequences were obtained from PBMCs. Receptors were obtained from a male donor in good health and CMV-seronegative.

The sample holds a few counts of this clone. This sequence joins TRBV27 and TRBJ1-2; 12 nucleotides match TRBD1. After removal of 6 bases from V and 7 bases from J, the junction contained 12 bases not matched to a gene. Germline loops: CDR1 MNHEY, CDR2 SMNVEV (reference sequence). The length of the CDR3 is 16 residues. The CDR3 nucleotides read TGTGCCAGCAGATTTAGGCCGGGACAGGGGGCATCTGGCTACACCTTC. Protein sequence: CASRFRPGQGASGYTF.

J is TRBJ2-3 and V is TRBV7-7; possible D gene TRBD1, 6 bases. With 1 base removed from V and 4 bases from J, the gap between germline ends came to 12 bases. Germline V gives CDR1 SSHAT, CDR2 FNYEAQ (reference sequence). CDR3 length: 15 residues. The CDR3: CASSLEAGTSDTQYF. The CDR3 DNA reads TGTGCCAGCAGCTTAGAGGCAGGGACATCAGATACGCAGTATTTT.

The rearrangement joins TRBV9 to TRBJ1-1; D ambiguous. V was clipped by 0 bases and J by 4 bases, with 19 bases between them. In germline, CDR1 is SGDLS, CDR2 YYNGEE. The CDR3 is 17 residues long. The CDR3, as DNA: TGTGCCAGCAGCGTAGACCGGTTGGGCAATGATGGCACTGAAGCTTTCTTT. The encoded protein is CASSVDRLGNDGTEAFF. The entire variable domain, with the rest obtained from reference TRBV9 and TRBJ1-1, is as follows: DSGVTQTPKHLITATGQRVTLRCSPRSGDLSVYWYQQSLDQGLQFLIQYYNGEERAKGNILERFSAQQFPDLHSELNLSSLELGDSALYFCASSVDRLGNDGTEAFFGQGTRLTVV.

The chain is built from TRBV30 and TRBJ1-1, with 8 bases aligning to TRBD1. J lost 3 bases, V lost 5 bases, and 23 bases had no gene match. Germline CDR1 GTSNPN, CDR2 SVGIG (reference sequence). This CDR3 spans 19 amino acids. CDR3 nucleotide sequence: TGTGCCTGGTCCCGTAGGGGGACAGGTCTGAGATCTGGGGACACTGAAGCTTTCTTT. Translated, it gives CAWSRRGTGLRSGDTEAFF.

Concerning this clone: At one end, the junction sequence differs from germline, possibly due to a read error. The J gene is TRBJ1-5, the V gene TRBV6-6; 7 bases are shared with TRBD1. The CDR3 is made up of 13 amino acids. Germline V CDR1 and CDR2: MNHNY, SVGAGI (reference sequence). The CDR3 nucleotides read TGTGCCAGCAGTTACCGTCCTCAGGGGGATATGGATTTT. Amino acids: CASSYRPQGDMDF.

V and J are TRBV19 and TRBJ2-7; TRBD1 aligns across 8 bases. The CDR3 sequence is 13 residues long. Looked up from germline, CDR1 is LNHDA and CDR2 is SQIVND (reference sequence). The V gene end was trimmed by 3 bases and the J gene end by 12 bases; junction bases not matched to a gene: 10. The DNA of the CDR3 is TGTGCCAGTAGTATGGAACGCAGGGGGCGGATGTACTTC. It encodes CASSMERRGRMYF.

V is TRBV5-8 and J is TRBJ1-1; D may be TRBD1 (6 bases). V was clipped by 3 bases and J by 8 bases, with 14 bases between them. CDR1 and CDR2 from the germline V gene are SGHTS and YDEGEE. The length of the CDR3 is 13 residues. In nucleotides, the CDR3 is TGTGCCAGCAGCTCGATTCCCGACAGGGAAGCTTTCTTT. It codes for CASSSIPDREAFF.

The chain joins TRBV21-1 to TRBJ2-2; the D call of TRBD1 is as the table states it, not checked on the DNA. TRBV21-1 is assigned pseudogene status. The CDR3 runs to 19 residues. As DNA, the CDR3 is TGTGCCAGCAGCAAAGAGCCTCATTGGACAGGGAGCACCACCGGGGAGCTGTTTTTT. Encoded protein: CASSKEPHWTGSTTGELFF.

The V and J genes are TRBV4-1 and TRBJ2-5; 13 bases align to TRBD2. In germline, CDR1 is MGHRA, CDR2 YSYEKL. This CDR3 is built from 17 residues. J was trimmed by 0 bases and V by 4 bases; bases with no gene match: 5. The CDR3 spells CASSRRTSGGHQETQYF. The CDR3 nucleotides read TGCGCCAGCAGCCGACGGACTAGCGGGGGCCACCAAGAGACCCAGTACTTC.

V and J are TRBV6-1 and TRBJ1-1, with 7 bases fitting TRBD1. This CDR3 has 18 residues. The V and J ends lost 2 bases and 5 bases, in that order; junction bases with no gene match: 17. From germline, CDR1 is MNHNS and CDR2 SASEGT. The CDR3 DNA sequence: TGTGCCAGCAGTGAATGGCCCCGACAGGGAAGGTTGAGGACTGAAGCTTTCTTT. Translation: CASSEWPRQGRLRTEAFF.

This clone was detected once. The DNA for the CDR3 is TGTGCTAGTGGTTTCGGGACTACCTATGGCTACACCTTC. It encodes CASGFGTTYGYTF. The chain carries TRBV12-5 and TRBJ1-2; TRBD1 might be the D (5 bases). The CDR3 has 13 residues. Germline CDR1 reads LGHNT; CDR2 reads FRNRAP. The germline V and J ends were trimmed by 3 bases and 4 bases, with 9 bases remaining between them.

The V and J genes are TRBV6-5 and TRBJ1-3; 7 nucleotides align to TRBD1. V dropped 6 bases and J dropped 0; count of bases not matched to a gene: 5. Germline values: CDR1 MNHEY, CDR2 SVGAGI. CDR3 length: 15 residues. The CDR3 coding sequence is TGTGCCAGCAGGGGGGACAGAGACTCTGGAAACACCATATATTTT. Encoded protein: CASRGDRDSGNTIYF.

The J gene is TRBJ1-5, the V gene TRBV9, with D possibly being TRBD1 (5 bases). Trimming took off 4 bases at V and 5 bases at J, with 13 bases between the two ends. Per the germline V gene, CDR1 is SGDLS and CDR2 is YYNGEE. The CDR3 consists of 14 residues. CDR3: CASSRGSGDQPQHF. CDR3 sequence (DNA): TGTGCCAGCAGCCGCGGATCGGGGGATCAGCCCCAGCATTTT.

The CDR3 spells CASTPTDYNEQFF. In DNA form, the CDR3 reads TGCGCCAGCACCCCGACAGACTACAATGAGCAGTTCTTC. V usage is TRBV10-2 and J usage is TRBJ2-1; perhaps TRBD1 as D (5 bases). Germline lookup yields CDR1 WSHSY and CDR2 SAAADI. Trimming shortened V by 7 bases and J by 3 bases, and 10 bases separated the two germline ends. The CDR3 consists of 13 residues.

This rearrangement joins TRBV6-1 to TRBJ2-5; 7 nucleotides match TRBD1. The J call may not be correct, given that the DNA end is closer to TRBJ2-7. The CDR3 is 14 residues long. Germline V gene data show CDR1 as MNHNS and CDR2 as SASEGT. The CDR3, as DNA: TGTGCCAGCAGTGTAACCGGGACAGCCTACGAGCAGTACTTC. It codes for CASSVTGTAYEQYF.

The gene calls are TRBV14 and TRBJ1-1; the match to TRBD1 covers 8 bases. Germline V gene lookup returns CDR1 SGHDN and CDR2 FVKESK. Trimming cost V 3 bases and J 3 bases; bases outside gene matches: 15. The CDR3 consists of 18 residues. The CDR3 DNA is TGTGCCAGCAGCCACCGCAGGAACAGGGGGGGGATTTACACTGAAGCTTTCTTT. Its protein product is CASSHRRNRGGIYTEAFF.

The gene calls are TRBV19 and TRBJ2-7; weak D call: TRBD1 (5 bases). The CDR3 runs 14 residues. The germline V and J ends were trimmed by 3 bases and 5 bases, with 14 bases remaining between them. Germline assignment: CDR1 LNHDA and CDR2 SQIVND (reference sequence). CDR3 protein: CASSIGQGPDEQYF. The CDR3 DNA reads TGTGCCAGTAGTATTGGCCAGGGCCCCGACGAGCAGTACTTC. The variable domain in full, completed from reference TRBV19 and TRBJ2-7, reads DGGITQSPKYLFRKEGQNVTLSCEQNLNHDAMYWYRQDPGQGLRLIYYSQIVNDFQKGDIAEGYSVSREKKESFPLTVTSAQKNPTAFYLCASSIGQGPDEQYFGPGTRLTVT.

The genes are TRBV5-1 and TRBJ2-5; D is possibly TRBD1 (5 bases). There are 14 residues in the CDR3. V was trimmed by 0 bases and J by 2 bases, leaving 8 bases between them. The V gene's germline CDR1 is SGHRS and CDR2 YFSETQ. The CDR3 protein is CASSLEAGQETQYF. The CDR3 nucleotides read TGCGCCAGCAGCTTGGAAGCAGGGCAAGAGACCCAGTACTTC.

The rearrangement joins TRBV10-3 to TRBJ1-2; 7 bases line up with TRBD1. The CDR3 length is 15 residues. Germline V gives CDR1 ENHRY, CDR2 SYGVKD. Trimming cost V 3 bases and J 7 bases; bases outside gene matches: 11. This CDR3 reads CAISELPGQFGGYTF. In nucleotides, the CDR3 is TGTGCCATCAGTGAACTACCGGGACAGTTTGGTGGCTACACCTTC.

The chain recombines TRBV5-5 with TRBJ1-4, with D maybe TRBD1 (5 bases). This CDR3 has 14 residues. V was pared by 0 bases and J by 5 bases, with 8 bases between. Germline CDR1 SGHKS, CDR2 YYEKEE (reference sequence). This CDR3 is CASSLGQPNEKLFF. CDR3 nucleotides: TGTGCCAGCAGCTTGGGACAGCCAAATGAAAAACTGTTTTTT.

J is TRBJ1-2 and V is TRBV4-1; D remains ambiguous. This CDR3 is 16 amino acids long. Trimming cost V 1 base and J 0 bases, with 12 bases left between them. Germline V gives CDR1 MGHRA, CDR2 YSYEKL. This CDR3 is CASSQGAARSNYGYTF. The CDR3 bases are TGCGCCAGCAGCCAAGGTGCGGCCAGATCTAACTATGGCTACACCTTC.

V and J are TRBV5-1 and TRBJ1-1, with D tentatively TRBD1 (6 bases). V was trimmed by 3 bases and J by 3 bases, leaving 15 bases between them. The CDR3 totals 15 residues. The germline V gene encodes CDR1 SGHRS and CDR2 YFSETQ. Here the CDR3 reads CASSWTVGVDTEAFF. The CDR3 DNA sequence: TGCGCCAGCAGCTGGACAGTTGGGGTGGACACTGAAGCTTTCTTT.

J is TRBJ1-6 and V is TRBV5-1; the D gene is possibly TRBD1 (5 bases). Trimming cost V 0 bases and J 5 bases, with 12 bases left between them. The germline V gene encodes CDR1 SGHRS and CDR2 YFSETQ. The CDR3 has 16 amino acids. The CDR3 sequence is CASSLANQGNNSPLHF. CDR3 nucleotide sequence: TGCGCCAGCAGCTTGGCAAACCAGGGTAATAATTCACCCCTCCACTTT.